Listed here is a single T cell receptor beta chain. This sample was included in a study of blood T cell repertoires in COVID-19. Overall study context: Donors in the United States, Italy and Spain gave samples during acute or convalescent COVID-19.

As handled by the study authors: Cell counts per sample came from amplifying reference gene primers. Sequencing used immunoSEQ multiplex PCR; TCRdb keeps in-frame clones, though not all of them. V, J and clone size are those of that table, while D and trimming were read from the DNA. Here the sample spans about 200,000 clones, about 88% being singletons. The CDR3 covers 18 residues. Per germline, CDR1 SGHDT and CDR2 YYEEEE. V dropped 1 base and J dropped 0 bases, with 16 bases sitting between them. The chain combines TRBV5-6 with TRBJ1-4; a weak D match, TRBD1 (6 bases). This TCR was recovered from a human donor in a cohort sampled during active COVID-19. Input material: peripheral blood. This CDR3 is CASSLMLGTPATNEKLFF. The CDR3 nucleotides are TGTGCCAGCAGCTTGATGCTGGGGACACCTGCAACTAATGAAAAACTGTTTTTT.